This T cell receptor (beta chain) was captured by sequencing in a study of cytomegalovirus exposure and HLA in healthy donors. Vbeta (60) and Jbeta (13) primers were used in the PCR. The authors' processing: Around 80 million unique TCR beta chains, roughly 11 million of them shared, were counted by a later analysis. Libraries were prepared by immunoSEQ multiplex PCR; TCRdb keeps only in-frame clonotypes and omits some of them. V and J calls and clone size are given by that table; D and trimming were obtained from the DNA. Of about 180,000 clones listed, about four fifths were seen once; the top ten hold about 2.1%. V lost 5 bases, J lost 0 bases, and 14 bases stayed unmatched. The CDR3 consists of 19 residues. Germline lookup yields CDR1 SGHRS and CDR2 YFSETQ.

The receptor was isolated from a woman aged 30 to 39 in good health and CMV-seronegative. Material: PBMCs. The chain employs TRBV5-1 and TRBJ2-1; 10 nucleotides agree with TRBD1. CDR3 sequence: CASRAPGQGRRSSYNEQFF. The CDR3 coding sequence is TGCGCCAGCAGGGCCCCGGGACAGGGGAGAAGAAGCTCCTACAATGAGCAGTTCTTC.